This T cell receptor beta chain was captured in a study of cytomegalovirus exposure and HLA in healthy donors. On the study more broadly: Of 398 genotyped donors, around 84% clustered with self-reported Caucasian donors.

V dropped 6 bases and J dropped 1; count of bases not matched to a gene: 7. Germline V gene lookup returns CDR1 LNHDA and CDR2 SQIVND (reference sequence). The CDR3 extends over 15 amino acids. The donors, nominally healthy at sampling, likely had unrecorded immune exposures. Of note for this clone: Its specificity is not known.

The PCR was carried out with 60 Vbeta primers and 13 Jbeta primers. Data came from immunoSEQ multiplex PCR; TCRdb stores just in-frame clones and leaves some out. This table holds 140,000 or so clones, around 82% found once. Overall study results and limits: Later on, analysis showed that most CMV-associated TCR beta chains appeared to be HLA-restricted. Among TCR sequences, most were rare, though some public TCRs appeared in many donors.

The clonotype originates from a female donor in good health and CMV-seronegative. The sample consisted of PBMCs. V and J are TRBV19 and TRBJ2-7, with 9 bases matching TRBD2. CDR3 amino acids: CASRLAGDISYEQYF. The CDR3 DNA follows: TGTGCCAGTAGATTAGCGGGAGACATATCCTACGAGCAGTACTTC.